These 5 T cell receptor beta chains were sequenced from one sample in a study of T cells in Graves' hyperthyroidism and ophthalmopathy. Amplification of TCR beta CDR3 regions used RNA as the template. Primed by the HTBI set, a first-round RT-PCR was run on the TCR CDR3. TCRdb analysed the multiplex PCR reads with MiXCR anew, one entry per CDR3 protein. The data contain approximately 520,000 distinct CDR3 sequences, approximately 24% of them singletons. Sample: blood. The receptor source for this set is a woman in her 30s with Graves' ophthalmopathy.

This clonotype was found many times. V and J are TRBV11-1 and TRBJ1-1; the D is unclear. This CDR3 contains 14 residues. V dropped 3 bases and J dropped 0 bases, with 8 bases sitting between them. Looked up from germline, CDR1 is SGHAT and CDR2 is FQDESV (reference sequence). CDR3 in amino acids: CASSFDGMNTEAFF. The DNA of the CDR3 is TGTGCCAGCAGCTTCGACGGTATGAACACTGAAGCTTTCTTT. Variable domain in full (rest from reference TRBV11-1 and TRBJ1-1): EAEVAQSPRYKITEKSQAVAFWCDPISGHATLYWYRQILGQGPELLVQFQDESVVDDSQLPKDRFSAERLKGVDSTLKIQPAELGDSAMYLCASSFDGMNTEAFFGQGTRLTVV.

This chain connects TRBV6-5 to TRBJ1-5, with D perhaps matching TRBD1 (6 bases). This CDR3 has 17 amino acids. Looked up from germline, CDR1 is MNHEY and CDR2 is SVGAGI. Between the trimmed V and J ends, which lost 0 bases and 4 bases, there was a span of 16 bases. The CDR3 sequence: CASSYSQGINNNQPQHF. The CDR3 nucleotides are TGTGCCAGCAGTTACTCCCAGGGGATAAACAATAATCAGCCCCAGCATTTT.

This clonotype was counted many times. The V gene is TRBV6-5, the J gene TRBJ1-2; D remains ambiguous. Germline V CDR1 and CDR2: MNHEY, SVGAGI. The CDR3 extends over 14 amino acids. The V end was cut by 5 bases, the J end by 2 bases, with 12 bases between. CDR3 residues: CASSRAGSNYGYTF. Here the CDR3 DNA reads TGTGCCAGCAGTCGGGCAGGATCAAACTATGGCTACACCTTC.

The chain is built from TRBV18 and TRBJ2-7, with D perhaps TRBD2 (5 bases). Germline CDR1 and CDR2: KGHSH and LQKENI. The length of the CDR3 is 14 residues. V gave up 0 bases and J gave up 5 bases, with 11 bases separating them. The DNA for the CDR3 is TGTGCCAGCTCACCACCGGGGAAGAGGGACGAGCAGTACTTC. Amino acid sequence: CASSPPGKRDEQYF.

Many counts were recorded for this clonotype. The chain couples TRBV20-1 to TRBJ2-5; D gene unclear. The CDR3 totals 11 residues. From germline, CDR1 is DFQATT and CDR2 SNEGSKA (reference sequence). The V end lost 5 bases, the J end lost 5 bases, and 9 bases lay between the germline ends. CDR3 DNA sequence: TGCAGTGCTGACCGATTGGAGACCCAGTACTTC. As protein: CSADRLETQYF.